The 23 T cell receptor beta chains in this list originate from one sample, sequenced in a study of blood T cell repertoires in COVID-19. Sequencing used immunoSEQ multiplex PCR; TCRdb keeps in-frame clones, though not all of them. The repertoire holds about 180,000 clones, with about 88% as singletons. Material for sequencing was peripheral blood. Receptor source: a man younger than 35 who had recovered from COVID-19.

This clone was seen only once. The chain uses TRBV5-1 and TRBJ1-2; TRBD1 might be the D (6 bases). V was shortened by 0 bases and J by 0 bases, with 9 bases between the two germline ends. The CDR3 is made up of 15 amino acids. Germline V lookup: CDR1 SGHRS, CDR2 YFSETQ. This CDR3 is CASSLDGQTNYGYTF. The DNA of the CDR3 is TGCGCCAGCAGCTTGGATGGACAGACTAACTATGGCTACACCTTC.

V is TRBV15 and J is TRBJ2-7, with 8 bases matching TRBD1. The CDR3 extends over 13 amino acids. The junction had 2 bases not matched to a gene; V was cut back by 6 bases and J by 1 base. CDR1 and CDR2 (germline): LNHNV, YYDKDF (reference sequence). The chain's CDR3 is CATRRTGSYEQYF. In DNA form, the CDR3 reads TGTGCCACCAGACGGACAGGGTCCTACGAGCAGTACTTC.

CDR3 protein: CASSEGGGRIQETQYF. For the CDR3, the DNA is TGTGCCAGCAGCGAAGGAGGAGGACGGATTCAAGAGACCCAGTACTTC. This chain links TRBV9 with TRBJ2-5, with D possibly TRBD2 on 5 matching bases. The V gene lost 3 bases and the J gene lost 2 bases, with 17 bases spanning the gap. This CDR3 has 16 residues. The V gene's germline CDR1 is SGDLS and CDR2 YYNGEE. The full variable domain, completed using reference TRBV9 and TRBJ2-5, is DSGVTQTPKHLITATGQRVTLRCSPRSGDLSVYWYQQSLDQGLQFLIQYYNGEERAKGNILERFSAQQFPDLHSELNLSSLELGDSALYFCASSEGGGRIQETQYFGPGTRLLVL.

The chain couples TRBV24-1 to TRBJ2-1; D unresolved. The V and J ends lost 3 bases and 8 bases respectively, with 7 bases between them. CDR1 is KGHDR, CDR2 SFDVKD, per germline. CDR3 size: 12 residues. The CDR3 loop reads CATSDPLHEQFF. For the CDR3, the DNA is TGTGCCACCAGTGATCCCCTTCATGAGCAGTTCTTC.

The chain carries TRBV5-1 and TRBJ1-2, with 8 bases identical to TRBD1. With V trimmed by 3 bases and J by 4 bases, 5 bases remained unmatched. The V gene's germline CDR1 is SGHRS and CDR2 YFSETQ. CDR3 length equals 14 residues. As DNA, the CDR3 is TGCGCCAGCAGCTCTGGACAGGGAAGCTATGGCTACACCTTC. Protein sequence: CASSSGQGSYGYTF.

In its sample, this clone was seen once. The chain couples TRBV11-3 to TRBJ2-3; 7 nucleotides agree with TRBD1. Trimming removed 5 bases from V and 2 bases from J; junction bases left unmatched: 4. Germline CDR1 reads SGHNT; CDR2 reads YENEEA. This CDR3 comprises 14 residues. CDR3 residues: CASSRQGSTDTQYF. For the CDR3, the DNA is TGTGCCAGCAGCCGACAGGGATCCACAGATACGCAGTATTTT.

CDR3 DNA: TGTGCCAGCAGTATCGAGAGGGAAATGAACACTGAAGCTTTCTTT. Protein sequence: CASSIEREMNTEAFF. J is TRBJ1-1 and V is TRBV6-2 or TRBV6-3, with D hard to call. Trimming took off 5 bases at V and 0 bases at J, with 13 bases between the two ends. This CDR3 spans 15 amino acids. Germline assignment: CDR1 MNHEY and CDR2 SVGEGT.

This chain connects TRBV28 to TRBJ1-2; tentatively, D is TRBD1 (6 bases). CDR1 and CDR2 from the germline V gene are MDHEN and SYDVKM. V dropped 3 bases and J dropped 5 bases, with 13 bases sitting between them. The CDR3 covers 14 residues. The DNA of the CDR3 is TGTGCCAGCAGTTTCAAAGGGGGACCTTATGGCTACACCTTC. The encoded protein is CASSFKGGPYGYTF.

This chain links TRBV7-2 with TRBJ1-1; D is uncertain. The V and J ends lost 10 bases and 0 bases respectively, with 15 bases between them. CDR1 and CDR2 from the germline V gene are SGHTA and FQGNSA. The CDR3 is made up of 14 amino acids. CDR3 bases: TGTGCCACCTCCACCCAGAGGGTGAACACTGAAGCTTTCTTT. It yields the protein CATSTQRVNTEAFF.

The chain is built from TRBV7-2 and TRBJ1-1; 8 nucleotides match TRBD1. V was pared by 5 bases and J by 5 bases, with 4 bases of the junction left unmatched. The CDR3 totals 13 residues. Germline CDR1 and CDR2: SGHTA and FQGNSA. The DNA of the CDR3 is TGTGCCAGCAGCCGGACAGGGCTAACTGAAGCTTTCTTT. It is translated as CASSRTGLTEAFF.

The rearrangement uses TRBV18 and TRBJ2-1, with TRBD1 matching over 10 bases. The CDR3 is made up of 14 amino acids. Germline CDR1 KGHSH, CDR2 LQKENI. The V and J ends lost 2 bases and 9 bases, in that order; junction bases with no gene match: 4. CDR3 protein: CASSPETGGSEQFF. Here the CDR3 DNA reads TGTGCCAGCTCACCAGAGACAGGGGGCAGTGAGCAGTTCTTC.

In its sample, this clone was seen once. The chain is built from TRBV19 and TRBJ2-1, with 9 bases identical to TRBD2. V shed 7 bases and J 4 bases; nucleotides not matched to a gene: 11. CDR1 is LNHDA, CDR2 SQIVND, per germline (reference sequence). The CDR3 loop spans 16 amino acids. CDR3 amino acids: CASTGTSSQGYNEQFF. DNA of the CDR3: TGTGCCAGTACCGGGACTAGCTCTCAAGGGTACAATGAGCAGTTCTTC.

The CDR3 is CASSPDSGRASYGELFF. The CDR3 DNA sequence: TGTGCCAGCAGCCCTGATAGCGGGAGGGCCAGTTACGGGGAGCTGTTTTTT. This sequence joins TRBV7-2 and TRBJ2-2; TRBD2 agrees at 11 bases. Germline CDR1 SGHTA, CDR2 FQGNSA. The ends lost 5 bases at V and 7 bases at J; junction bases unmatched: 12. This CDR3 has 17 residues.

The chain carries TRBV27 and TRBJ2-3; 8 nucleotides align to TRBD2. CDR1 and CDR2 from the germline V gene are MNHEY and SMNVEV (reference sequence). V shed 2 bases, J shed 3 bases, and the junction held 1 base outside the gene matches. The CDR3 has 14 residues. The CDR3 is CASSLRGGTDTQYF. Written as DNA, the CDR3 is TGTGCCAGCAGTTTACGGGGGGGAACAGATACGCAGTATTTT.

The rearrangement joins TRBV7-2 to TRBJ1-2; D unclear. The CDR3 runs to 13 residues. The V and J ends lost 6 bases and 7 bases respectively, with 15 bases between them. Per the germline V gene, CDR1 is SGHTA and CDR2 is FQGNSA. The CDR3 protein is CASRPDSTGGYTF. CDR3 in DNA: TGTGCCAGCAGGCCCGACTCAACGGGTGGCTACACCTTC.

This chain's CDR3 is CASSIWTNNSPLHF. CDR3 DNA: TGTGCCAGCAGTATTTGGACAAATAATTCACCCCTCCACTTT. The chain is built from TRBV6-2 or TRBV6-3 and TRBJ1-6, with D possibly matching TRBD1 (5 bases). CDR1 is MNHEY, CDR2 SVGEGT, per germline. The CDR3 has 14 amino acids. The germline V and J ends were trimmed by 5 bases and 5 bases, with 10 bases remaining between them.

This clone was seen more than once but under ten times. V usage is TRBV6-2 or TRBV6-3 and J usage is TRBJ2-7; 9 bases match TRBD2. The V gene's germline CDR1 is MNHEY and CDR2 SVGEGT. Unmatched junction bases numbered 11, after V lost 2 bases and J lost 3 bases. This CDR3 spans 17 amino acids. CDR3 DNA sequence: TGTGCCAGCAGTTACCATATCCCTAGCGGGATTCGCTACGAGCAGTACTTC. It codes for CASSYHIPSGIRYEQYF.

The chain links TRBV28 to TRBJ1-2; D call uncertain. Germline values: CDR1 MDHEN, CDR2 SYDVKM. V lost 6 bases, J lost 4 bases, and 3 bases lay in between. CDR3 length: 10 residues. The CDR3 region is CASSSYGYTF. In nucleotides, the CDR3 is TGTGCCAGCAGCAGCTATGGCTACACCTTC.

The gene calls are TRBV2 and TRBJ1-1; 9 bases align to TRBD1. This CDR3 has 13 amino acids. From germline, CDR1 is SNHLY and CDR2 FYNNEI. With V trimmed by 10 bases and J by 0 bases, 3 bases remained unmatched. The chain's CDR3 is CATYRGLNTEAFF. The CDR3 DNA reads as TGTGCCACCTACAGGGGGCTGAACACTGAAGCTTTCTTT.

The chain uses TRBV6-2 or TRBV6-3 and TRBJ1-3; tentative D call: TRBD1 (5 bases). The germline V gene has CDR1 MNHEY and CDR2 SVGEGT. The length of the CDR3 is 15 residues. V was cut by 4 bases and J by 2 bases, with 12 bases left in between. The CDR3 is CASSWGGVAGNTIYF. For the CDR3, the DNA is TGTGCCAGCAGTTGGGGGGGGGTAGCTGGAAACACCATATATTTT.

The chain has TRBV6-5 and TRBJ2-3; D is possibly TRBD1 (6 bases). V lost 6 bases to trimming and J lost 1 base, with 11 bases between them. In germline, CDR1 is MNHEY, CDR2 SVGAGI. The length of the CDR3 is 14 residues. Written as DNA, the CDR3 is TGTGCCAGCAGATCCCGGACAGGCACAGATACGCAGTATTTT. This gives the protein CASRSRTGTDTQYF.

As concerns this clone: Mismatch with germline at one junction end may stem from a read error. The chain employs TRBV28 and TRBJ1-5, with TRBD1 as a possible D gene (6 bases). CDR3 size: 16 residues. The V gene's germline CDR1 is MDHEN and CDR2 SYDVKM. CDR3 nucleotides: TGTGCCAGCTCCTCGGCCGGGACACGTAGCGATCAGCCCCAGCATTTT. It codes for CASSSAGTRSDQPQHF.

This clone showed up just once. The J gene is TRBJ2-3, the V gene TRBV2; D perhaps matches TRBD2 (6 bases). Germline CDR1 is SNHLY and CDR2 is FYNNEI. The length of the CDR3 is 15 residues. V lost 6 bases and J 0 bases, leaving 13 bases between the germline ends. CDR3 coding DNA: TGTGCCAGCAGGGTCCGGGACTTCAGCACAGATACGCAGTATTTT. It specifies CASRVRDFSTDTQYF.